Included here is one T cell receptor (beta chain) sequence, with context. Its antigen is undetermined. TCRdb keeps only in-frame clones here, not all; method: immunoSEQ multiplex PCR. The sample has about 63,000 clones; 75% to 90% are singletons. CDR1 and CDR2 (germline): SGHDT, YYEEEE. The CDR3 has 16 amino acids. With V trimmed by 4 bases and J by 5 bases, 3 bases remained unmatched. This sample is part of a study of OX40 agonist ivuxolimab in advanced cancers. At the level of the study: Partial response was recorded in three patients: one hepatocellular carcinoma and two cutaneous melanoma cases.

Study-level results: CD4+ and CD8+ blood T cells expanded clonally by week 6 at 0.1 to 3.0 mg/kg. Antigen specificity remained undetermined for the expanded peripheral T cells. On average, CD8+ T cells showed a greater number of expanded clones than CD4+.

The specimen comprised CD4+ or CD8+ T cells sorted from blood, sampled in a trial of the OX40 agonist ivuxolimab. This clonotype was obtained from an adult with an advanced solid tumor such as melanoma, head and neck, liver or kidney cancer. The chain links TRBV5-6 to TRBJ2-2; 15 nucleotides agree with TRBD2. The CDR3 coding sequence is TGTGCCAGCAGCAGGACTAGCGGGAGGGAAACCGGGGAGCTGTTTTTT. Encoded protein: CASSRTSGRETGELFF.